Presented here are 18 T cell receptor beta chains from one specimen sequenced in a study of cytomegalovirus exposure and HLA in healthy donors. The primer mix had 60 Vbeta and 13 Jbeta primers. The method was immunoSEQ multiplex PCR; TCRdb's version includes in-frame clones alone and lacks a portion of them. The data hold 120,000 or so clones, with 80% to 85% observed a single time. Sequencing input: PBMCs. The receptors stem from a human donor in good health.

CDR3 DNA: TGTGCCAGCAGCATACAGACAGGGGCCGCTTATAATTCACCCCTCCACTTT. Its translation: CASSIQTGAAYNSPLHF. The chain joins TRBV7-6 to TRBJ1-6, with 8 bases identical to TRBD1. The CDR3 sequence is 17 residues long. The V gene end was trimmed by 5 bases and the J gene end by 4 bases; junction bases not matched to a gene: 10. Germline CDR1 and CDR2: SGHVS and FNYEAQ.

The chain couples TRBV19 to TRBJ1-4; 7 nucleotides agree with TRBD1. Germline V lookup: CDR1 LNHDA, CDR2 SQIVND (reference sequence). With 7 bases clipped from V and 6 bases from J, the junction kept 5 bases outside the gene matches. The CDR3 length is 13 residues. This CDR3 is CASKDRAHEKLFF. CDR3 nucleotide sequence: TGTGCCAGTAAAGACAGGGCCCATGAAAAACTGTTTTTT.

The chain recombines TRBV4-2 with TRBJ1-1; 10 bases are shared with TRBD1. V lost 0 bases to trimming and J lost 5 bases; unmatched junction nucleotides: 6. Per the germline V gene, CDR1 is LGHNA and CDR2 is YNFKEQ. This CDR3 has 16 amino acids. The CDR3 bases are TGTGCCAGCAGCCAAGAAGTCCGGGACAGGGGAACTGAAGCTTTCTTT. Its translation is CASSQEVRDRGTEAFF.

The chain carries TRBV21-1 and TRBJ1-5; the DNA was not compared with TRBD1, the D call given in the table. TRBV21-1 is listed as a pseudogene. The CDR3 totals 17 residues. The CDR3 nucleotides are TGTGCCAGCAGCAAAAAGGGGGCCGGTTCCCCTCATCAGCCCCAGCATTTT. It encodes CASSKKGAGSPHQPQHF.

This chain connects TRBV11-3 to TRBJ2-3; 11 nucleotides align to TRBD2. The CDR3 consists of 15 residues. The ends lost 5 bases at V and 2 bases at J; junction bases unmatched: 3. Germline CDR1 and CDR2: SGHNT and YENEEA. This CDR3 reads CASSASGGPTDTQYF. The CDR3 DNA follows: TGTGCCAGCAGCGCTAGCGGGGGGCCCACAGATACGCAGTATTTT.

Only a few counts were recorded for this clone. The same CDR3 arises from other DNA sequences in this sample as well. The CDR3, as DNA: TGTGCCAGCAGCCAAGACACAGGGAACACTGAAGCTTTCTTT. Its translation: CASSQDTGNTEAFF. V gene TRBV4-2 combines with J gene TRBJ1-1; D perhaps matches TRBD1 (5 bases). This CDR3 contains 14 residues. Trimming removed 0 bases from V and 1 base from J, with 6 bases in between. The germline gives CDR1 LGHNA, CDR2 YNFKEQ.

The rearrangement uses TRBV19 and TRBJ1-1; possibly TRBD1 for D (5 bases). CDR1 and CDR2 from the germline V gene are LNHDA and SQIVND (reference sequence). The CDR3 consists of 16 residues. V dropped 5 bases and J dropped 2 bases, with 18 bases sitting between them. The CDR3 nucleotides are TGTGCCAGTAGTCCCTACCCGACTGACAGAAACACTGAAGCTTTCTTT. It is translated as CASSPYPTDRNTEAFF. Filled out from reference TRBV19 and TRBJ1-1, the complete variable domain reads DGGITQSPKYLFRKEGQNVTLSCEQNLNHDAMYWYRQDPGQGLRLIYYSQIVNDFQKGDIAEGYSVSREKKESFPLTVTSAQKNPTAFYLCASSPYPTDRNTEAFFGQGTRLTVV.

The chain joins TRBV4-2 to TRBJ2-6; D gene uncertain. Trimming took off 6 bases at V and 0 bases at J, with 9 bases between the two ends. Germline V gene data show CDR1 as LGHNA and CDR2 as YNFKEQ. The CDR3 totals 15 residues. CDR3 region: CASSLSVSGANVLTF. CDR3 sequence (DNA): TGTGCCAGCAGTCTGTCTGTCTCTGGGGCCAACGTCCTGACTTTC.

The chain links TRBV19 to TRBJ1-6; TRBD1 matches at 7 bases. The CDR3 is 16 amino acids. Germline V gives CDR1 LNHDA, CDR2 SQIVND (reference sequence). Unmatched junction bases numbered 9, after V lost 6 bases and J lost 4 bases. The CDR3 region is CASRTRTGSYNSPLHF. The CDR3 region has the DNA TGTGCCAGTAGGACTCGGACAGGAAGTTATAATTCACCCCTCCACTTT.

The rearrangement uses TRBV5-1 and TRBJ1-4; TRBD1 aligns across 9 bases. Germline V gives CDR1 SGHRS, CDR2 YFSETQ. This CDR3 is 16 amino acids long. V was clipped by 4 bases and J by 6 bases; unmatched bases: 10. CDR3 sequence (DNA): TGCGCCAGCAGCCCGACAGGGGGAGCGACGGATGAAAAACTGTTTTTT. Translated, it gives CASSPTGGATDEKLFF.

This clone was detected ten times or more. This chain uses TRBV6-5 with TRBJ1-1; unclear D gene. CDR1 is MNHEY and CDR2 is SVGAGI in the germline V gene. V dropped 0 bases and J dropped 3 bases, with 5 bases sitting between them. The CDR3 is 13 residues long. CDR3 DNA: TGTGCCAGCAGTTACTCGAGAGACACTGAAGCTTTCTTT. Residues: CASSYSRDTEAFF.

The rearrangement links TRBV7-2 to TRBJ2-1; TRBD1 aligns across 11 bases. The length of the CDR3 is 18 residues. The germline gives CDR1 SGHTA, CDR2 FQGNSA. The V gene end was trimmed by 5 bases and the J gene end by 5 bases; junction bases not matched to a gene: 14. As DNA, the CDR3 is TGTGCCAGCAGCCCCAGACGGAGGGGACAGGGGGAGGACAATGAGCAGTTCTTC. It translates to CASSPRRRGQGEDNEQFF.

The rearrangement joins TRBV6-5 to TRBJ2-3, with TRBD1 matching over 10 bases. Losses at the gene ends were 7 bases for V and 5 bases for J; bases not matched to a gene: 9. The CDR3 totals 15 residues. CDR1 and CDR2 from the germline V gene are MNHEY and SVGAGI. This CDR3 reads CASTRTTGGLDTQYF. Here the CDR3 DNA reads TGTGCCAGCACACGCACGACAGGGGGCTTAGATACGCAGTATTTT.

V gene TRBV11-3 combines with J gene TRBJ2-1; TRBD2 matches 8 bases. Per germline, CDR1 SGHNT and CDR2 YENEEA. The CDR3 spans 11 residues. V shed 5 bases and J 9 bases; nucleotides not matched to a gene: 0. CDR3 in amino acids: CASSLAGEQFF. The CDR3 DNA follows: TGTGCCAGCAGCCTAGCGGGTGAGCAGTTCTTC.

This chain connects TRBV5-6 to TRBJ1-2; possibly TRBD1 for D (5 bases). The V gene's germline CDR1 is SGHDT and CDR2 YYEEEE. V dropped 4 bases and J dropped 8 bases, with 21 bases sitting between them. The CDR3 runs to 15 residues. CDR3 nucleotide sequence: TGTGCCAGCAGCATAAACCCAGGGCCCCCCGGGGGCTACACCTTC. It is translated as CASSINPGPPGGYTF.

This clone showed up just a few times. The chain has TRBV4-1 and TRBJ2-7; TRBD1 matches at 8 bases. The CDR3 has 14 amino acids. CDR1 and CDR2 (germline): MGHRA, YSYEKL. V shed 6 bases, J shed 3 bases, and the junction held 7 bases outside the gene matches. The CDR3, as DNA: TGCGCCAGCAGGGCAAGACAGGGGCGCTACGAGCAGTACTTC. Translation: CASRARQGRYEQYF.

With respect to this clone: The junction departs from germline at one end; a sequencing error may be responsible. The chain couples TRBV7-7 to TRBJ2-5; 8 bases are shared with TRBD2. The CDR3 covers 18 residues. Germline CDR1 and CDR2: SSHAT and FNYEAQ (reference sequence). The CDR3 sequence: CASSLNDDGGALQETQYF. Written as DNA, the CDR3 is TGTGCTAGCAGCTTAAATGACGACGGGGGGGCGCTCCAAGAGACCCAGTACTTC. The full variable domain, its missing parts supplied by reference TRBV7-7 and TRBJ2-5, is GAGVSQSPRYKVTKRGQDVTLRCDPISSHATLYWYQQALGQGPEFLTYFNYEAQPDKSGLPSDRFSAERPEGSISTLTIQRTEQRDSAMYRCASSLNDDGGALQETQYFGPGTRLLVL.

V gene TRBV19 combines with J gene TRBJ1-3; D is perhaps TRBD1 (5 bases). The V and J ends lost 6 bases and 0 bases respectively, with 9 bases between them. Germline values: CDR1 LNHDA, CDR2 SQIVND (reference sequence). CDR3 length: 14 residues. The CDR3 nucleotides read TGTGCCAGTAGAATAAGGGGCTCTGGAAACACCATATATTTT. This sequence encodes CASRIRGSGNTIYF. The full variable domain, in which reference TRBV19 and TRBJ1-3 provide the parts outside the CDR3, is DGGITQSPKYLFRKEGQNVTLSCEQNLNHDAMYWYRQDPGQGLRLIYYSQIVNDFQKGDIAEGYSVSREKKESFPLTVTSAQKNPTAFYLCASRIRGSGNTIYFGEGSWLTVV.